One sample yielded the 18 T cell receptor beta chains listed below, sequenced in a study of identical twins. TCRdb reprocessed the 5' RACE reads with MiXCR, giving one entry per CDR3 protein. Here the sample spans about 480,000 distinct CDR3 sequences, 12% to 15% being singletons. This sample also appeared in a second study, on yellow fever vaccine responses in identical twins.

The source material was CD4+ T cells sorted from blood. These receptors all come from a woman under 30 in good health.

The rearrangement links TRBV6-1 to TRBJ2-7, with 10 bases aligning to TRBD1. The CDR3 has 15 amino acids. The germline V gene has CDR1 MNHNS and CDR2 SASEGT. V trimming: 6 bases; J trimming: 1 base; junction bases outside the gene matches: 6. CDR3 bases: TGTGCCAGCAGACTCAGGGACAGGGGATCCTACGAGCAGTACTTC. Its translation: CASRLRDRGSYEQYF.

About this clonotype itself: The junction differs from germline at one of its ends, possibly a read error. This rearrangement joins TRBV12-3 or TRBV12-4 to TRBJ2-1, with 12 bases matching TRBD1. This CDR3 comprises 18 residues. This chain's CDR3 is CTSSSGTGGLLSYNEQFF. CDR3 nucleotides: TGTACCAGCAGTTCCGGGACAGGGGGCCTCCTCTCCTACAATGAGCAGTTCTTC.

In this sample, this clonotype turned up many times. The chain uses TRBV12-3 or TRBV12-4 and TRBJ2-2, with a weak D call TRBD1 (6 bases). The V end lost 6 bases, the J end lost 4 bases, and 15 bases lay between the germline ends. This CDR3 is built from 15 residues. The CDR3 DNA reads TGTGCCAGCAGGGCTGGACAGTGGGCCACCGGGGAGCTGTTTTTT. The encoded protein is CASRAGQWATGELFF.

Only a few counts were recorded for this clonotype. The chain combines TRBV3-1 with TRBJ2-1; 12 bases are shared with TRBD2. The germline gives CDR1 LGHDT, CDR2 YNNKEL (reference sequence). The V gene end was trimmed by 1 base and the J gene end by 7 bases; junction bases not matched to a gene: 5. This CDR3 has 16 residues. The CDR3 DNA follows: TGTGCCAGCAGCCAAGCTCTAGCGGGGGGGCTTAATGAGCAGTTCTTC. As protein: CASSQALAGGLNEQFF.

This clonotype was counted a few times. The chain links TRBV27 to TRBJ2-7, with TRBD1 matching 10 bases. CDR1 and CDR2 (germline): MNHEY, SMNVEV (reference sequence). The V segment lost 3 bases and the J segment 3 bases; nucleotides outside the gene matches: 5. This CDR3 contains 15 residues. CDR3 loop: CASSLRQGANYEQYF. The CDR3 DNA sequence: TGTGCCAGCAGTTTGAGACAGGGGGCTAACTACGAGCAGTACTTC.

The CDR3 spells CASSSSRGAVYNEQFF. CDR3 nucleotide sequence: TGCGCCAGCAGCTCCTCCAGGGGGGCGGTCTACAATGAGCAGTTCTTC. This rearrangement joins TRBV5-1 to TRBJ2-1, with D maybe TRBD1 (7 bases). With 3 bases removed from V and 3 bases from J, the gap between germline ends came to 16 bases. There are 16 residues in the CDR3. The germline V gene has CDR1 SGHRS and CDR2 YFSETQ.

CDR3 in DNA: TGCGCCAGCAGCCCGGACTGGGACAGGACGAGCTCCTACGAGCAGTACTTC. It yields the protein CASSPDWDRTSSYEQYF. This rearrangement joins TRBV5-1 to TRBJ2-7; 8 positions match TRBD1. Germline CDR1 and CDR2: SGHRS and YFSETQ. CDR3 length: 17 amino acids. V trimming: 4 bases; J trimming: 0 bases; junction bases outside the gene matches: 12.

J is TRBJ1-5 and V is TRBV7-3; D call uncertain. V was clipped by 5 bases and J by 6 bases, with 11 bases between them. The CDR3 loop spans 13 amino acids. Germline assignment: CDR1 SGHTA and CDR2 FQGTGA. CDR3 nucleotide sequence: TGTGCCAGCAGCCTGACAAGTGGTCAGCCCCAGCATTTT. Its protein is CASSLTSGQPQHF. Complete variable domain (other parts from reference TRBV7-3 and TRBJ1-5): GAGVSQTPSNKVTEKGKYVELRCDPISGHTALYWYRQSLGQGPEFLIYFQGTGAADDSGLPNDRFFAVRPEGSVSTLKIQRTERGDSAVYLCASSLTSGQPQHFGDGTRLSIL.

This clonotype turned up a few times. V is TRBV12-3 or TRBV12-4 and J is TRBJ2-2; weak D call: TRBD1 (6 bases). Trimming shortened V by 3 bases and J by 6 bases, and 8 bases separated the two germline ends. This CDR3 is 13 amino acids long. CDR3 amino acids: CASSLGHSGELFF. Here the CDR3 DNA reads TGTGCCAGCAGTTTGGGACACTCCGGGGAGCTGTTTTTT.

The gene calls are TRBV14 and TRBJ2-7; TRBD2 agrees at 13 bases. The junction had 12 bases not matched to a gene; V was cut back by 4 bases and J by 6 bases. The CDR3 is made up of 17 amino acids. CDR1 and CDR2 (germline): SGHDN, FVKESK. CDR3 in amino acids: CASSPRGGLAGVLEQYF. CDR3 nucleotide sequence: TGTGCCAGCAGCCCCCGCGGCGGACTAGCGGGAGTACTCGAGCAGTACTTC.

This clonotype came up a few times. V gene TRBV4-3 combines with J gene TRBJ2-5, with unresolved D. V was cut by 4 bases and J by 0 bases, with 15 bases left in between. Germline-derived CDR1 and CDR2 are LGHNA and YSLEER. The CDR3 extends over 16 amino acids. For the CDR3, the DNA is TGCGCCAGCAGCCCCCCCAGACCCCGGTACCAAGAGACCCAGTACTTC. Encoded protein: CASSPPRPRYQETQYF.

Written as DNA, the CDR3 is TGTGCCAGCAGCGTAACCCCACTAGCGGGGGGTCAAGAGACCCAGTACTTC. Encoded protein: CASSVTPLAGGQETQYF. The rearrangement uses TRBV9 and TRBJ2-5; TRBD2 matches at 12 bases. The CDR3 extends over 17 amino acids. J was trimmed by 2 bases and V by 1 base; bases with no gene match: 6. Germline loops: CDR1 SGDLS, CDR2 YYNGEE.

A few counts support this clonotype. V is TRBV5-1 and J is TRBJ2-7, with TRBD1 matching over 11 bases. The CDR3 is made up of 15 amino acids. Unmatched junction bases numbered 4, after V lost 4 bases and J lost 1 base. Per germline, CDR1 SGHRS and CDR2 YFSETQ. CDR3 sequence (DNA): TGCGCCAGCAGCGCCGGGACAGGGGGTTCCTACGAGCAGTACTTC. It codes for CASSAGTGGSYEQYF.

The chain links TRBV3-1 to TRBJ2-7; D possibly corresponds to TRBD2 (5 bases). The CDR3 has 13 residues. V lost 4 bases and J lost 7, with 14 bases in between. Germline-derived CDR1 and CDR2 are LGHDT and YNNKEL (reference sequence). The CDR3: CASSPPPPGEQYF. In nucleotides, the CDR3 is TGTGCCAGCAGCCCCCCACCACCGGGGGAGCAGTACTTC.

There are a few counts of this clonotype. The V gene is TRBV14, the J gene TRBJ2-1; 14 nucleotides agree with TRBD2. The V gene's germline CDR1 is SGHDN and CDR2 FVKESK. V trimming: 4 bases; J trimming: 6 bases; junction bases outside the gene matches: 5. The CDR3 totals 16 residues. The CDR3 loop reads CASSLRLAGGLNEQFF. CDR3 DNA: TGTGCCAGCAGCCTCCGACTAGCGGGAGGGCTCAATGAGCAGTTCTTC.

This chain uses TRBV5-1 with TRBJ2-1, with TRBD2 matching over 10 bases. The trim removed 1 base at V and 7 bases at J, leaving 8 bases unmatched. Germline V gene lookup returns CDR1 SGHRS and CDR2 YFSETQ. The CDR3 contains 16 residues. CDR3 in amino acids: CASSLRPSGGGNEQFF. The CDR3 region has the DNA TGCGCCAGCAGCTTGCGTCCCAGCGGGGGGGGGAATGAGCAGTTCTTC.

This clonotype was observed a few times. The chain recombines TRBV11-2 with TRBJ2-5, with D possibly matching TRBD2 (5 bases). The CDR3 covers 19 residues. Germline CDR1 is SGHAT and CDR2 is FQNNGV. V lost 3 bases and J lost 5, with 28 bases in between. The CDR3 loop reads CASSLLGPFRTRTGETQYF. The DNA of the CDR3 is TGTGCCAGCAGCTTGTTGGGTCCCTTCCGTACTAGAACGGGCGAGACCCAGTACTTC.

The table lists this clonotype with a few counts. The rearrangement joins TRBV6-5 to TRBJ2-2, with 9 bases lining up with TRBD1. The junction had 2 bases not matched to a gene; V was cut back by 0 bases and J by 0 bases. CDR3 size: 17 residues. Germline-derived CDR1 and CDR2 are MNHEY and SVGAGI. The CDR3 nucleotides are TGTGCCAGCAGTTACTCTACAGGGGGCCCGAACACCGGGGAGCTGTTTTTT. The encoded protein is CASSYSTGGPNTGELFF.